These T cell receptor beta chains were read from a single sample in a study of T cell changes during pregnancy in multiple sclerosis. Sequencing used immunoSEQ multiplex PCR; TCRdb keeps in-frame clones, though not all of them. The sample shows over 25,000 clones, more than 75% of them seen only once. The sample in question was CD4+ T cells from peripheral blood mononuclear cells, obtained in the second trimester of pregnancy. The receptors come from a female donor in good health, enrolled as a control in a pregnancy study. Each CDR3 is given with its conserved first and last residue. A D gene is named only where the DNA matches it firmly. Clone sizes are given selectively: once, few, many, or a class where the clone is expanded.

clone size	D gene	V gene	J gene	CDR3 DNA	CDR3 protein
medium-sized	NA	TRBV27	TRBJ2-7	TGTGCCAGCAGTTTAAAACAGGGCGGCGAGCAGTACTTC	CASSLKQGGEQYF
once	TRBD2	TRBV5-1	TRBJ2-7	TGCGCCAGCAGCCAGGGACTAGCGGGAGGCTACGAGCAGTACTTC	CASSQGLAGGYEQYF
NA	NA	TRBV18	TRBJ1-2	TGTGCCAGCTCATCCCGGGAAGGGAATAACTATGGCTACACCTTC	CASSSREGNNYGYTF
NA	NA	TRBV7-2	TRBJ1-2	TGTGCCAGCAGCTTAGTTGGCGGTGGCTACACCTTC	CASSLVGGGYTF
NA	NA	TRBV6-5	TRBJ1-1	TGTGCCAGCAGTTACGGCAGAGGCACTGAAGCTTTCTTT	CASSYGRGTEAFF
NA	NA	TRBV12-5	TRBJ1-6	TGTGCTAGTGGTTTCGTGAGCCCATTGAACCTCGGCGATAGGGGAAATTCACCCCTCCACTTT	CASGFVSPLNLGDRGNSPLHF
NA	TRBD1	TRBV6-6	TRBJ2-1	TGTGCCAGCAGCCAGACAGGGTGGCAGTTCTTC	CASSQTGWQFF
NA	NA	TRBV4-3	TRBJ1-1	TGCGCCAGCAGCCGGTCCGGGTTACGGGACATATCTAATACTGAAGCTTTCTTT	CASSRSGLRDISNTEAFF
NA	NA	TRBV7-2	TRBJ2-1	TGTGCCAGCAGCTTAGCGTTGAGGGTCCTCTACAATGAGCAGTTCTTC	CASSLALRVLYNEQFF
NA	NA	TRBV6-1	TRBJ2-7	TGTGCCAGCAGTGAAGGTAGACAGGTTCCGTACGAGCAGTACTTC	CASSEGRQVPYEQYF
NA	TRBD1	TRBV29-1	TRBJ2-7	TGCAGCGCACTCCGGGACAGCTACGAGCAGTACTTC	CSALRDSYEQYF
NA	TRBD2	TRBV6-5	TRBJ2-2	TGTGCCAGCAGTTTGGGACTAGCGGGAGGTAAAGGGGAGCTGTTTTTT	CASSLGLAGGKGELFF
NA	TRBD2	TRBV7-2	TRBJ2-1	TGTGCCAGCAGACTACTAGCGGGCTCCTACAATGAGCAGTTCTTC	CASRLLAGSYNEQFF
few	NA	TRBV25-1	TRBJ1-1	TGTGCCAGCAGTGCATTACAGGGTAAGACTGAAGCTTTCTTT	CASSALQGKTEAFF
NA	NA	TRBV19	TRBJ1-2	TGTGCCAGTAGCCCGTGGGGGCTAAGTGGCTACACCTTC	CASSPWGLSGYTF
NA	NA	TRBV4-3	TRBJ2-7	TGCGCCAGCAGCCAAGATCGGGTTGCGACCCACGAGCAGTACTTC	CASSQDRVATHEQYF
NA	NA	TRBV19	TRBJ2-5	TGTGCCAGCTCCAGACCAGGAGAGACCCAGTACTTC	CASSRPGETQYF
NA	NA	TRBV5-1	TRBJ2-5	TGCGCCAGCAGTACAAGGGTCGGAGGCCAAGAGACCCAGTACTTC	CASSTRVGGQETQYF
NA	TRBD2	TRBV18	TRBJ2-7	TGTGCCAGCCTGCGGACTAGCTTATACGAGCAGTACTTC	CASLRTSLYEQYF
NA	TRBD1	TRBV2	TRBJ1-2	TGTGCCAGCGCGGGACAGAGTGTCTATGGCTACACCTTC	CASAGQSVYGYTF
NA	NA	TRBV6-8	TRBJ2-7	TGTGCCAGCAGTTACCGTGCCGGGACCTACGAGCAGTACTTC	CASSYRAGTYEQYF
NA	NA	TRBV29-1	TRBJ1-2	TGCAGCGTCGCCTCCGGGAGCTATAACTATGGCTACACCTTC	CSVASGSYNYGYTF
NA	NA	TRBV9	TRBJ2-1	TGTGCCAGCAGCCCCGGGCTCAGAAGACTATACAATGAGCAGTTCTTC	CASSPGLRRLYNEQFF
NA	NA	TRBV5-1	TRBJ1-1	TGCGCCAGCAGCTTGAAGGGAGGGGGGAACACTGAAGCTTTCTTT	CASSLKGGGNTEAFF
NA	NA	TRBV29-1	TRBJ2-1	TGCAGCGTTGACAGTTGGCGCAACAGCAATGAGCAGTTCTTC	CSVDSWRNSNEQFF
NA	NA	TRBV7-8	TRBJ1-2	TGTGCCAGCAGCCCCGACGAGCCAGGGTATGGCTACACCTTC	CASSPDEPGYGYTF
NA	NA	TRBV15	TRBJ1-1	TGTGCCACATCAACCGGACTCCTGAACACTGAAGCTTTCTTT	CATSTGLLNTEAFF
NA	NA	TRBV19	TRBJ1-1	TGTGCCAGTAGTGTGACAGGGAACACTGAAGCTTTCTTT	CASSVTGNTEAFF
NA	NA	TRBV5-1	TRBJ1-1	TGCGCCAGCAGCTTGGACAGAAACACTGAAGCTTTCTTT	CASSLDRNTEAFF
NA	NA	TRBV10-3	TRBJ2-3	TGTGCCATCAGCGCTAACAGGGAACGACCAGATACGCAGTATTTT	CAISANRERPDTQYF
once	NA	TRBV10-3	TRBJ2-2	TGTGCCATCAGTGGAGCCCCTCACGGCGGGGAGCTGTTTTTT	CAISGAPHGGELFF
NA	NA	TRBV5-6	TRBJ1-2	TGTGCCAGCAGCAGCACTACAGGGAAAAGGGGTGGCTACACCTTC	CASSSTTGKRGGYTF
NA	NA	TRBV7-9	TRBJ2-1	TGTGCCAGCAGCTTTCGTAACAATGAGCAGTTCTTC	CASSFRNNEQFF
few	TRBD1	TRBV11-2	TRBJ2-7	TGTGCCAGCAGCCGGACAGGGGGCTACGAGCAGTACTTC	CASSRTGGYEQYF
NA	NA	TRBV14	TRBJ1-5	TGTGCCAGCAGCCAAGCGGGGTCAGGCAATCAGCCCCAGCATTTT	CASSQAGSGNQPQHF
NA	TRBD1	TRBV19	TRBJ1-5	TGTGCCAGTCACGGACAGGGAAGGGATCAGCCCCAGCATTTT	CASHGQGRDQPQHF
once	TRBD2	TRBV7-2	TRBJ2-4	TGTGCCAGCAGCCCAGGAGGTAGCGGGGGTGCCAAAAACATTCAGTACTTC	CASSPGGSGGAKNIQYF
NA	NA	TRBV19	TRBJ1-2	TGTGCCAGTAGTTCTGGGGGCACCCCCCAAGGCTACACCTTC	CASSSGGTPQGYTF
NA	TRBD2	TRBV4-3	TRBJ2-2	TGCGCCAGCAGCCAAGTAGCCGGGCTAGCGGGGGGCACCGGGGAGCTGTTTTTT	CASSQVAGLAGGTGELFF
NA	TRBD2	TRBV4-1	TRBJ2-1	TGCGCCAGCAGCCAAACCCCTCCGACTAGCGGCGTCTACAATGAGCAGTTCTTC	CASSQTPPTSGVYNEQFF
NA	TRBD1	TRBV15	TRBJ2-1	TGTGCCACCGAACGCTTAGGACAGGAGAATGAGCAGTTCTTC	CATERLGQENEQFF
NA	NA	TRBV6-1	TRBJ1-1	TGTGCCAGCAGGCACGCCCAGGGGACAATATCGGAAGCTTTCTTT	CASRHAQGTISEAFF
NA	NA	TRBV27	TRBJ1-2	TGTGCCAGCAGTTTAGGAGGACAGTATGGCTATGGCTACACCTTC	CASSLGGQYGYGYTF
NA	NA	TRBV6-1	TRBJ2-7	TGTGCCAGCAGTGAACCGGGGTCCCGAGAGGAGTACTTC	CASSEPGSREEYF
few	TRBD1	TRBV23-1	TRBJ1-1	TGCGCCAGCAGTCAATCAGGACAGGGGGGAGGAGGCGGTGAAGCTTTCTTT	CASSQSGQGGGGGEAFF
NA	NA	TRBV7-9	TRBJ1-2	TGTGCCAGCAGCTTAGCGCAGGGGCTGCATGGCTACACCTTC	CASSLAQGLHGYTF
NA	NA	TRBV5-1	TRBJ2-7	TGCGCCAGCAGCTTGGTCGTGGGCCAGTTTGCCTACGAGCAGTACTTC	CASSLVVGQFAYEQYF
NA	TRBD1	TRBV6-7	TRBJ1-5	TGTGCCAGTAGCACTCGGACAGGGCCAAGGGTTAGCAATCAGCCCCAGCATTTT	CASSTRTGPRVSNQPQHF
once	TRBD1	TRBV18	TRBJ1-1	TGTGCCAGCTCACCCGCCCAAGGGGGCTACGGGAACACTGAAGCTTTCTTT	CASSPAQGGYGNTEAFF
NA	TRBD2	TRBV19	TRBJ2-1	TGTGCCAGTAGTATAGATAGCGGGGGGGCCTACAATGAGCAGTTCTTC	CASSIDSGGAYNEQFF
NA	NA	TRBV11-2	TRBJ2-7	TGTGCCAGCAGCCCTGCAGGGGCAAGGCAGTACTTC	CASSPAGARQYF